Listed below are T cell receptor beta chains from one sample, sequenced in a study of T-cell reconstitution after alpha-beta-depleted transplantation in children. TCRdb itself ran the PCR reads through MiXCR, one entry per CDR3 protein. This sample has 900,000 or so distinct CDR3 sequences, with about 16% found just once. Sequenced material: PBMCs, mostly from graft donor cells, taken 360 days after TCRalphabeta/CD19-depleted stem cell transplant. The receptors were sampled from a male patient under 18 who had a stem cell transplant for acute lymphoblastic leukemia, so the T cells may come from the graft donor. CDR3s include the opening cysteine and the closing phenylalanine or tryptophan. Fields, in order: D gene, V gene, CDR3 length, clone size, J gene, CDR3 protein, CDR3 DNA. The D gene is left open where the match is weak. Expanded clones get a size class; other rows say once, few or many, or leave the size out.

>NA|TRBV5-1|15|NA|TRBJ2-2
CASSFNGPVTGELFF
TGCGCCAGCAGCTTCAACGGCCCAGTCACCGGGGAGCTGTTTTTT
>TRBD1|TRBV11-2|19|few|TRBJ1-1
CASSLDRGTGRPMNTEAFF
TGTGCCAGCAGCTTAGATAGGGGGACAGGAAGGCCCATGAACACTGAAGCTTTCTTT
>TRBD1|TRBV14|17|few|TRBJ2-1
CASSQESGQGTYNEQFF
TGTGCCAGCAGCCAAGAGTCCGGACAGGGGACCTACAATGAGCAGTTCTTC
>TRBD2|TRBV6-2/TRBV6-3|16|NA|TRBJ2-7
CASTPLGLAEFYEQYF
TGTGCCAGCACCCCTCTCGGACTAGCGGAATTCTACGAGCAGTACTTC
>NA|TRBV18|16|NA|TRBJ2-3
CASSPPSVGRTDTQYF
TGTGCCAGCTCACCACCGTCGGTAGGTCGCACAGATACGCAGTATTTT
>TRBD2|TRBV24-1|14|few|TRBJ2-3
CATSDALTSVTQYF
TGTGCCACCAGTGATGCGCTAACTAGCGTTACGCAGTATTTT
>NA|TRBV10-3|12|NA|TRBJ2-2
CAISPPTGELFF
TGTGCCATCAGCCCCCCTACCGGGGAGCTGTTTTTT
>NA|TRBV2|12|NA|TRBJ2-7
CASSEEWVEQYF
TGTGCCAGCAGTGAAGAGTGGGTCGAGCAGTACTTC
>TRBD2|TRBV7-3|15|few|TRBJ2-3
CASSPTSGGGDTQYF
TGTGCCAGCAGCCCTACTAGCGGGGGGGGAGATACGCAGTATTTT
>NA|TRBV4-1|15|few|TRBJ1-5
CASSHREGSNQPQHF
TGCGCCAGCAGCCATAGGGAGGGTAGCAATCAGCCCCAGCATTTT
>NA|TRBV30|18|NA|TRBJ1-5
CAWSAGRSSFYSNQPQHF
TGTGCCTGGAGCGCGGGGAGATCTAGCTTCTATAGCAATCAGCCCCAGCATTTT
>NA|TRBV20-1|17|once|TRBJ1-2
CCARDTGRYWVNYGYTF
TGCTGTGCTAGAGATACGGGGAGGTACTGGGTTAACTATGGCTACACCTTC
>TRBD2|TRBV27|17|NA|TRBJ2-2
CASSLSPLAGFTGELFF
TGTGCCAGCAGTTTATCCCCCCTAGCGGGCTTCACCGGGGAGCTGTTTTTT
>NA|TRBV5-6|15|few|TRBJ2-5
CASSPTGLSEETQYF
TGTGCCAGCAGCCCGACAGGACTCTCCGAAGAGACCCAGTACTTC
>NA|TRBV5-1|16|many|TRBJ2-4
CASSPFIRGATSIQYF
TGCGCCAGCAGCCCCTTCATCCGAGGGGCCACATCCATTCAGTACTTC
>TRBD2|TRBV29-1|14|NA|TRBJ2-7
CSVEGLKSSYEQYF
TGCAGCGTTGAGGGACTAAAAAGCTCCTACGAGCAGTACTTC
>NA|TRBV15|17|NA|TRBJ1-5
CATSMDRGTYSNQPQHF
TGTGCCACCAGCATGGACCGGGGGACTTATAGCAATCAGCCCCAGCATTTT
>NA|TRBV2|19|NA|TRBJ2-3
CASSGGEPRQQLNTDTQYF
TGTGCCAGCTCTGGAGGGGAACCCAGACAACAGCTAAACACAGATACGCAGTATTTT
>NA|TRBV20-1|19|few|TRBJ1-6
CSARLPLRGLGGDNSPLHF
TGCAGTGCTAGATTACCGCTTAGGGGTTTGGGAGGGGATAATTCACCCCTCCACTTT
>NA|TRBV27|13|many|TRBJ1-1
CASSFVSGTEAFF
TGTGCCAGCAGTTTCGTGAGCGGAACTGAAGCTTTCTTT
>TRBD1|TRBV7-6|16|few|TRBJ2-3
CASSTPPGQGTDTQYF
TGTGCCAGCAGCACCCCCCCGGGACAGGGAACAGATACGCAGTATTTT
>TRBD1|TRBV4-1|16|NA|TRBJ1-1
CASSLHPGQGGTEAFF
TGCGCCAGCAGCCTCCATCCTGGACAGGGTGGCACTGAAGCTTTCTTT
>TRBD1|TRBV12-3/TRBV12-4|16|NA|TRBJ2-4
CASRPDRDAAKNIQYF
TGTGCCAGCAGACCCGACAGGGACGCCGCCAAAAACATTCAGTACTTC
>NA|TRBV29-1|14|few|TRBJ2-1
CSVRWGLLYNEQFF
TGCAGCGTGAGGTGGGGCCTCCTTTACAATGAGCAGTTCTTC
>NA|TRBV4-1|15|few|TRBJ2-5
CASSQDPGGGETQYF
TGCGCCAGCAGCCAGGACCCAGGAGGAGGTGAGACCCAGTACTTC
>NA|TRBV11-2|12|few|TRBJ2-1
CASTRLYNEQFF
TGTGCCAGCACCCGACTATACAATGAGCAGTTCTTC
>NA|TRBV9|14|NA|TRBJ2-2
CASSVDSPTGELFF
TGTGCCAGCAGCGTAGATAGCCCCACCGGGGAGCTGTTTTTT